This T cell receptor beta chain was captured by sequencing in a study of T cell responses to AZD1222 COVID-19 vaccine. Assay: immunoSEQ multiplex PCR; the TCRdb copy retains only in-frame clones and omits some. In the table there are 90,000 to 120,000 clones, just over 85% of which are singletons. The CDR3 is 12 amino acids. Trimming stripped 3 bases from V and 5 bases from J, with 5 bases between. Germline V lookup: CDR1 SGHTA, CDR2 FQGNSA. The J gene is TRBJ1-5, the V gene TRBV7-2; D not certain. Sequenced material: peripheral blood, taken on day 0 of AZD1222 vaccination. The TCR was taken from an adult in good health. CDR3 protein: CASSFEYQPQHF. CDR3 nucleotides: TGTGCCAGCAGCTTTGAGTATCAGCCCCAGCATTTT.